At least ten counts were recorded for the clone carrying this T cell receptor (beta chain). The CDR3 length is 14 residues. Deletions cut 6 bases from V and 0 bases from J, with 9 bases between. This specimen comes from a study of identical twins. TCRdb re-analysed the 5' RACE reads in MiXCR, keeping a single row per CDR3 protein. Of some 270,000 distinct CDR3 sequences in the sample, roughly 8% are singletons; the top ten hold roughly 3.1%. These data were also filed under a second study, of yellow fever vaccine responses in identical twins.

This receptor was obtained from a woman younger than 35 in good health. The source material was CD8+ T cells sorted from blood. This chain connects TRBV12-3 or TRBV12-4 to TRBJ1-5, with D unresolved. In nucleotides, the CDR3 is TGTGCCAGCAGGGCTGGTCATAGCAATCAGCCCCAGCATTTT. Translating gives CASRAGHSNQPQHF.